This T cell receptor (beta chain) is from a study of control samples from healthy donors and cancer patients. The protocol was immunoSEQ multiplex PCR, while the TCRdb copy is restricted to in-frame clones and leaves out a portion. The sample lists tens of thousands of clones, roughly 91% seen once, with 15% to 19% in the top ten. The germline V gene has CDR1 MDHEN and CDR2 SYDVKM. Trimming pared 2 bases from V and 2 bases from J, leaving 12 bases between. This CDR3 region has 15 residues. Material for sequencing was blood. J is TRBJ1-2 and V is TRBV28; D possibly corresponds to TRBD1 (5 bases). The sequence was obtained from a man aged 25 to 40 in good health. The CDR3 sequence is CASSLPSQGNYGYTF. DNA of the CDR3: TGTGCCAGCAGTTTACCCTCTCAGGGAAACTATGGCTACACCTTC.